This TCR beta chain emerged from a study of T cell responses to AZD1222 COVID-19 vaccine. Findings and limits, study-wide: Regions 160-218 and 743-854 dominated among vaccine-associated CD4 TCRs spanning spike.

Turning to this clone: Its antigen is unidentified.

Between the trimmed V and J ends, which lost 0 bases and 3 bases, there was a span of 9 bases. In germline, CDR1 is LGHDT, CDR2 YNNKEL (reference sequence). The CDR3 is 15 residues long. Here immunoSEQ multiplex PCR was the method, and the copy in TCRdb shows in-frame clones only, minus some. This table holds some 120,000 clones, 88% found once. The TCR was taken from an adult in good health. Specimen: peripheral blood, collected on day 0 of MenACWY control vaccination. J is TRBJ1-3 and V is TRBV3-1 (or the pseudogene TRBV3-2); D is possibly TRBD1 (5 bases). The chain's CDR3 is CASSQEFRGGNTIYF. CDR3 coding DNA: TGTGCCAGCAGCCAAGAGTTTAGGGGTGGAAACACCATATATTTT.